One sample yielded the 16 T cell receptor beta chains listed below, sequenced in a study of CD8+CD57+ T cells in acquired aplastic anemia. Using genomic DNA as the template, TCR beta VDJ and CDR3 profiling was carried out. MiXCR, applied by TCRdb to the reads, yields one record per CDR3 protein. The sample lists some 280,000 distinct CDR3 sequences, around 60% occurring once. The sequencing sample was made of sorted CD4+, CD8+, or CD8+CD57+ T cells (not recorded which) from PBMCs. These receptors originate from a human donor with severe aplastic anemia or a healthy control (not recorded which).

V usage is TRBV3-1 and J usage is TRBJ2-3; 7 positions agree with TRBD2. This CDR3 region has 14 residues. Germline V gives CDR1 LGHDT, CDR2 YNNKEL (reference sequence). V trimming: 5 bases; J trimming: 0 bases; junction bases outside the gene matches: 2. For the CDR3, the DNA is TGTGCCAGCAGCGAAGCGGGGAGCACAGATACGCAGTATTTT. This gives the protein CASSEAGSTDTQYF.

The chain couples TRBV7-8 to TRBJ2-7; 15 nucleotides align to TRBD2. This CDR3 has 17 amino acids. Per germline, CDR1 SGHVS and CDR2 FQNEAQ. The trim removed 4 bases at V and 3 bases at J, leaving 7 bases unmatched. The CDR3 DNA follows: TGTGCCAGCAGCTGGGGGACTAGCGGGGGGCCAGACTACGAGCAGTACTTC. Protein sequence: CASSWGTSGGPDYEQYF.

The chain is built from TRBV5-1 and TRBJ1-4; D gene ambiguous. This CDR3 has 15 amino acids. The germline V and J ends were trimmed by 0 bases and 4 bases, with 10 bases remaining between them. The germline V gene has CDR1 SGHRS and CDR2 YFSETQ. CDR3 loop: CASSLDGRSNEKLFF. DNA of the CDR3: TGCGCCAGCAGCTTGGATGGCAGAAGTAATGAAAAACTGTTTTTT.

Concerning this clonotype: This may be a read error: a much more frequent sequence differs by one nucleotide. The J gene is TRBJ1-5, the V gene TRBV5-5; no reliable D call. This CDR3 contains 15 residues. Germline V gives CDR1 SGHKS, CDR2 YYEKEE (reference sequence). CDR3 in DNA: TGTGCCAGCAGCCCAGGTGCGGGTAGGAATCAGCCCCGGCATTTT. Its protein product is CASSPGAGRNQPRHF.

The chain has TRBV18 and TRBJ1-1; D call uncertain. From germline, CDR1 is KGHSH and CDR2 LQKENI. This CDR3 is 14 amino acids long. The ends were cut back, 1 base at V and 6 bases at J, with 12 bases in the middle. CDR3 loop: CASSPRGSESEAFF. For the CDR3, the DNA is TGTGCCAGCTCACCACGAGGATCGGAATCTGAAGCTTTCTTT.

CDR3: CASSGGRDTQYF. In nucleotides, the CDR3 is TGTGCCAGCAGCGGGGGGAGAGATACGCAGTATTTT. The V call is TRBV7-9, the J call TRBJ2-3; D is perhaps TRBD2 (6 bases). The CDR3 runs to 12 residues. Per germline, CDR1 SEHNR and CDR2 FQNEAQ (reference sequence). With 5 bases removed from V and 5 bases from J, the gap between germline ends came to 8 bases. Full variable domain (remainder filled in from reference TRBV7-9 and TRBJ2-3): DTGVSQNPRHKITKRGQNVTFRCDPISEHNRLYWYRQTLGQGPEFLTYFQNEAQLEKSRLLSDRFSAERPKGSFSTLEIQRTEQGDSAMYLCASSGGRDTQYFGPGTRLTVL.

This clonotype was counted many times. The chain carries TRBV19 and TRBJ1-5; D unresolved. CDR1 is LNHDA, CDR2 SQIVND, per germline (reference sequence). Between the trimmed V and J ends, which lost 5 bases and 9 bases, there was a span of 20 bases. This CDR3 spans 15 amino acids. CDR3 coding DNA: TGTGCCAGTAGTCAATCCACCCAACCTGATAGGCCCCAGCATTTT. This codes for CASSQSTQPDRPQHF.

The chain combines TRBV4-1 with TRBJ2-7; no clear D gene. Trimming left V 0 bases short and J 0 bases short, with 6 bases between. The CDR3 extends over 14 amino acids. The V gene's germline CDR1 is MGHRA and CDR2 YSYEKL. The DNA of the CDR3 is TGCGCCAGCAGCCAAGAAGCAGTCTCCTACGAGCAGTACTTC. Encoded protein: CASSQEAVSYEQYF.

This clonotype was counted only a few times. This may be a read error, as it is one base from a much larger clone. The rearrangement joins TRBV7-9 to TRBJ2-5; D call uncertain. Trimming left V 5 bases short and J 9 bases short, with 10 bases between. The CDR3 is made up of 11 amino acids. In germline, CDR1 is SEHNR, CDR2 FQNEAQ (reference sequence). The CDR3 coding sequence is TGTGCCAGCAGCCCCGCCTGGGCCCAGTACTTC. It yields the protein CASSPAWAQYF.

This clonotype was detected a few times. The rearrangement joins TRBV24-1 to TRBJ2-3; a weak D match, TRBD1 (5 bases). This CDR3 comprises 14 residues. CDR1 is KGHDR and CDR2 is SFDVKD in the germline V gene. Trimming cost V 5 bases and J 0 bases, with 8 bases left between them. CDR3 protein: CATSAGLSTDTQYF. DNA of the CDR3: TGTGCCACCAGTGCAGGGCTTAGCACAGATACGCAGTATTTT.

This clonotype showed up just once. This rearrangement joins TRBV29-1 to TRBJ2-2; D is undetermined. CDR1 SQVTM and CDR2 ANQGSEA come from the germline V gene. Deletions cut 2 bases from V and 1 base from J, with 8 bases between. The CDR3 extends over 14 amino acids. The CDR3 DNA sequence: TGCAGCGTTGAAAGTGGCGGGAACACCGGGGAGCTGTTTTTT. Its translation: CSVESGGNTGELFF.

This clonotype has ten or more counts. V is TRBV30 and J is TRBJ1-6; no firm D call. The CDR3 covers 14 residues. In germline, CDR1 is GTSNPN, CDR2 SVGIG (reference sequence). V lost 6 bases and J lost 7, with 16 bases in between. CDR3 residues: CACLRGIMNSPLHF. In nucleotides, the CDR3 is TGTGCCTGTCTTCGTGGTATAATGAATTCACCCCTCCACTTT.

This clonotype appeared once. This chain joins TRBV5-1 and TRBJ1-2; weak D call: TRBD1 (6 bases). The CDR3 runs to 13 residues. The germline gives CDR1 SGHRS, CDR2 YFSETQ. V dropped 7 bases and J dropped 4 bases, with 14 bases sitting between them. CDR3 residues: CASGTGTSYGYTF. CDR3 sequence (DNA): TGCGCCAGCGGCACAGGGACCTCCTATGGCTACACCTTC.

The CDR3 spells CATSRVQGQGYGYTF. CDR3 coding DNA: TGTGCCACCAGCAGAGTTCAGGGACAGGGGTATGGCTACACCTTC. The rearrangement links TRBV15 to TRBJ1-2; TRBD1 matches 10 bases. The CDR3 has 15 amino acids. Germline CDR1 reads LNHNV; CDR2 reads YYDKDF (reference sequence). Losses at the gene ends were 1 base for V and 5 bases for J; bases not matched to a gene: 4.

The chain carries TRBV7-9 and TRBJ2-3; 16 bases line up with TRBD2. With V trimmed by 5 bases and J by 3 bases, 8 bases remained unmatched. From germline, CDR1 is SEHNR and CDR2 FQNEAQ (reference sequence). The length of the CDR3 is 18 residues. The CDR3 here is CASSQMGLAGGGTDTQYF. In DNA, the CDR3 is TGTGCCAGCAGCCAAATGGGACTAGCGGGGGGGGGGACAGATACGCAGTATTTT.

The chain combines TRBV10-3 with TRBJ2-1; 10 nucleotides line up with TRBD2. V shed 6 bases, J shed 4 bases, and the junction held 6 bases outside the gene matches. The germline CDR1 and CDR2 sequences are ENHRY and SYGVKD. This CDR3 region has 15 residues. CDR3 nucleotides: TGTGCCATCAGCGATAGCGGGGGGCTTTACAATGAGCAGTTCTTC. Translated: CAISDSGGLYNEQFF.